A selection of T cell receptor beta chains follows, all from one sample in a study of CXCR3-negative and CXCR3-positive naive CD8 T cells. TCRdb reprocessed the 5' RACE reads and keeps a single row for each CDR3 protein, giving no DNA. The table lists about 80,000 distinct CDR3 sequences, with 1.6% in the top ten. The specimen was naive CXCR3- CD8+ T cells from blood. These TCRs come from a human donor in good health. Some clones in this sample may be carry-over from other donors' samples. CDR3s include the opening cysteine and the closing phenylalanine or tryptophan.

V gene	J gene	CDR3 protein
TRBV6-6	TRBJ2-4	CASSYSMELVDHIQYF
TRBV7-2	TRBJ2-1	CASKSGGSYNEQFF
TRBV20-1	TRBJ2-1	CSARDLAPEQFF
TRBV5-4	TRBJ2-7	CASGTLIAYEQYF
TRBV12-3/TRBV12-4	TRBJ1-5	CASSSQGGNQPQHF
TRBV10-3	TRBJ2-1	CAISESWQGGTHEQFF
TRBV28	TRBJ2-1	CASSFRLGQGDYNEQFF
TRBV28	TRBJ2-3	CASSVTSATDTQYF
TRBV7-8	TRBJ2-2	CASSFKAAGELFF
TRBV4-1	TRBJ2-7	CASSQVGQGDGEQYF
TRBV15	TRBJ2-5	CATSRDGQGEETQYF
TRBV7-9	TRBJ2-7	CASSLVLGGQSYEQYF
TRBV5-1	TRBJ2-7	CASSLAEGTEQYF
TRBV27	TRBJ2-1	CASSLGVGGTSGGNEQFF
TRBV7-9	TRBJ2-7	CASSLFGQSKLYEQYF
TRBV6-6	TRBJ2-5	CASSYGAGQGETQYF
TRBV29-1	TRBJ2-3	CSVDSGVFTDTQYF
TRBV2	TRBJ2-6	CASSDGIDLSGANVLTF
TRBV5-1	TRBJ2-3	CASSLGLAGTDTQYF
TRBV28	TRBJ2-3	CASSSVGPAGTDTQYF
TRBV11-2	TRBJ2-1	CASSPDRLAGSYNEQFF
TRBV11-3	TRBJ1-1	CASSLPATGQGSAGGAFF
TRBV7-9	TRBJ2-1	CASRSGLAGDYNEQFF
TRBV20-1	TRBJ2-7	CSIGDSTYEQYF
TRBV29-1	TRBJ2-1	CSVAGLAGSSYNEQFF
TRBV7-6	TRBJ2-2	CASSPTSGTVRELFF
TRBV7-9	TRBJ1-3	CASSKGAGDYSGNTIYF
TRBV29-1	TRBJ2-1	CSVEDLGGQWHEQFF
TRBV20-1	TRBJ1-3	CSARGVEGTGNTIYF
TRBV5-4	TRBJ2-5	CASRKKQGRVEETQYF
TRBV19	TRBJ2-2	CASNQGWGGELFF
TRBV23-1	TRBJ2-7	CASSQPGSYEQYF
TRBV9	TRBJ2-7	CASSAEGISTDEQYF
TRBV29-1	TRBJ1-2	CSVDEQGNRIASYGYTF
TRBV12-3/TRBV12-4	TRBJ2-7	CASKQIPYEQYF
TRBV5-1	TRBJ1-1	CASSLLGTSVNTEAFF
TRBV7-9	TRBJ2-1	CASSPMRAYNEQFF
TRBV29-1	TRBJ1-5	CSVRTSNQPQHF
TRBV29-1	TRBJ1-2	CSVDAGSYGYTF
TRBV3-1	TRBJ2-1	CASSQLHSEFYNEQFF
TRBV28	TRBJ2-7	CASSTSGNTRHPYEQYF
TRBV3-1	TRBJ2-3	CASSLDTNRGLTDTQYF
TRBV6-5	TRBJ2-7	CASSPTMGLAGDEQYF
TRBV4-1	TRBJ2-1	CASSPSTQSSYNEQFF
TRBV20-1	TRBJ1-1	CSARGSSETEAFF
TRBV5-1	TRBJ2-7	CASSPLTGYDYEQYF
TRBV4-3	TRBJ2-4	CASSTRTGPAKNIQYF
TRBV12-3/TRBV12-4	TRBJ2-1	CASSLPVGGGRNEQFF
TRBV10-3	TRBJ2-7	CAISDPTRTASSYEQYF
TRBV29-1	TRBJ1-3	CSVEDLDRGGNTIYF
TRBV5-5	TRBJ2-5	CASSQGLIQETQYF
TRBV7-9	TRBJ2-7	CASSHRDTSSYEQYF
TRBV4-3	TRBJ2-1	CASSQDETPEQFF
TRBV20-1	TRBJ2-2	CSARDFRGGLGSTNTGELFF
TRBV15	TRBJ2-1	CATSRELAGINEQFF